The T cell receptor (beta chain) described here comes from a study of shared clonotypes between healthy human individuals. General study findings and limits: Unshared clonotypes carried lower generation probabilities than those common to all four donors.

Profiling relied on immunoSEQ multiplex PCR, and the TCRdb table lists in-frame clones only, not all of them. Found here are about 960,000 clones, approximately 80% of them singletons; the top ten hold over 1.3%. A CD45RA+ naive subset and a CD45RA-negative memory subset were split from CD4+ cells. Looked up from germline, CDR1 is SGHTA and CDR2 is FQGNSA. This CDR3 spans 13 amino acids. V was shortened by 5 bases and J by 4 bases, with 11 bases between the two germline ends. In this sample, this clone turned up a few times. Antigen: not known. Sequenced input: memory CD4+ T cells sorted from blood. Subset defined: CD45RA-negative fraction. The chain is built from TRBV7-2 and TRBJ2-5; TRBD2 is a possible D gene (6 bases). This receptor was obtained from a man younger than 30 in good health. CDR3 sequence: CASSPRRGETQYF. Written as DNA, the CDR3 is TGTGCCAGCAGCCCCCGGCGGGGAGAGACCCAGTACTTC.